The 18 T cell receptor beta chains given below trace back to one sample, sequenced in a study of regulatory T cells in long-lasting Graves disease (dated by TCRdb to the early 2020s). Read against the paper, the sample's time point label means: newly diagnosed GD, antithyroid drugs for less than 3 months. RNA was extracted from PBMCs in TRIzol for both TCR sequencing and RNA sequencing. Library preparation was by multiplex PCR. The sequencing machine was an Illumina HiSeq 4000. CDR3 regions were amplified by Arm-PCR with iRepertoire HTBI primers to construct TCR beta libraries. In TCRdb, the public reads were trimmed at Q25 with fastp and aligned with MiXCR, with productive beta chains retained. Duplicate CDR3 protein sequences are folded into a single record with the most common DNA and genes. Across this sample there are approximately 400,000 distinct CDR3 sequences, with just under 15% seen only once. The ten largest clones take up around 17% of the sample.

This sample was shared with a second study, whose subject was T cells in Graves' hyperthyroidism and ophthalmopathy.

The sample here was peripheral blood mononuclear cells (PBMCs), taken at new diagnosis, from a patient treated with antithyroid drugs. The source is a woman aged 30 to 39 with Graves disease. Donor details come from another sample of the same person, matched by shared clones.

The V gene is TRBV19, the J gene TRBJ2-5, with D maybe TRBD1 (5 bases). This CDR3 has 14 amino acids. Germline CDR1 and CDR2: LNHDA and SQIVND (reference sequence). Trimming took 3 bases from V and 2 from J, leaving 10 bases between them. CDR3 DNA sequence: TGTGCCAGTAGTATTGGGGCCAGTCAAGAGACCCAGTACTTC. Protein: CASSIGASQETQYF.

This clonotype showed up just a few times. The V and J genes are TRBV19 and TRBJ1-1; TRBD1 agrees at 9 bases. Germline V gene lookup returns CDR1 LNHDA and CDR2 SQIVND (reference sequence). The trim removed 5 bases at V and 7 bases at J, leaving 8 bases unmatched. The CDR3 length is 14 residues. The CDR3 protein is CASSLGQGRGEAFF. CDR3 in DNA: TGTGCCAGTAGTTTGGGACAGGGTAGGGGTGAAGCTTTCTTT.

CDR3 sequence: CASGDRANYGYTF. The CDR3 nucleotides are TGCGCCAGCGGGGACAGGGCCAACTATGGCTACACCTTC. The rearrangement uses TRBV5-1 and TRBJ1-2, with 9 bases lining up with TRBD1. J lost 2 bases, V lost 7 bases, and 3 bases had no gene match. The germline V gene encodes CDR1 SGHRS and CDR2 YFSETQ. This CDR3 spans 13 amino acids.

This clonotype was observed many times. This chain uses TRBV28 with TRBJ2-3; 11 bases fit TRBD2. V shed 8 bases and J 5 bases; nucleotides not matched to a gene: 9. The CDR3 is 15 residues long. The V gene's germline CDR1 is MDHEN and CDR2 SYDVKM. CDR3 sequence: CASSGTSGSLDTQYF. For the CDR3, the DNA is TGTGCCAGCTCCGGCACTAGCGGGAGCTTAGATACGCAGTATTTT. Based on the CDR3 plus reference TRBV28 and TRBJ2-3, the full variable domain is DVKVTQSSRYLVKRTGEKVFLECVQDMDHENMFWYRQDPGLGLRLIYFSYDVKMKEKGDIPEGYSVSREKKERFSLILESASTNQTSMYLCASSGTSGSLDTQYFGPGTRLTVL.

This clonotype was detected many times. This chain uses TRBV9 with TRBJ2-2, with D uncertain. Looked up from germline, CDR1 is SGDLS and CDR2 is YYNGEE. The CDR3 consists of 15 residues. V lost 2 bases, J lost 6 bases, and 14 bases lay in between. For the CDR3, the DNA is TGTGCCAGCAGCGTTCTTCAGGACCCCGCCGGGGAGCTGTTTTTT. As protein: CASSVLQDPAGELFF.

Many counts were recorded for this clonotype. The chain has TRBV7-9 and TRBJ2-1; D is ambiguous. Germline CDR1 reads SEHNR; CDR2 reads FQNEAQ (reference sequence). The V end lost 0 bases, the J end lost 1 base, and 7 bases lay between the germline ends. The CDR3 has 15 amino acids. Here the CDR3 reads CASSLAFQSYNEQFF. The DNA of the CDR3 is TGTGCCAGCAGCTTAGCGTTCCAGTCCTACAATGAGCAGTTCTTC.

There are many counts of this clonotype. V is TRBV6-1 and J is TRBJ2-3; D is unclear. V gave up 7 bases and J gave up 4 bases, with 12 bases separating them. Per germline, CDR1 MNHNS and CDR2 SASEGT. The CDR3 spans 13 residues. DNA for the CDR3: TGTGCCAGCATGGTAGATTCCTCAGATACGCAGTATTTT. Amino acids: CASMVDSSDTQYF.

Comments on this clonotype: A read error is possible here, since a much larger clone lies one base away. The chain carries TRBV20-1 and TRBJ2-5; 8 nucleotides match TRBD2. The CDR3 loop spans 14 amino acids. CDR1 DFQATT and CDR2 SNEGSKA come from the germline V gene (reference sequence). The CDR3 coding sequence is TGCAGTGCCGGGGGAGCGGGAGCCCAAGAGATCCAGTACTTC. It yields the protein CSAGGAGAQEIQYF.

The CDR3 DNA sequence: TGTGCCAGCAGCCCCCCTCGAGGAAATCATGGCTACACCTTC. It encodes CASSPPRGNHGYTF. The chain links TRBV11-2 to TRBJ1-2; D is unresolved. The CDR3 loop spans 14 amino acids. Per germline, CDR1 SGHAT and CDR2 FQNNGV. The germline V and J ends were trimmed by 5 bases and 6 bases, with 16 bases remaining between them.

This clonotype was detected a few times. One end of the junction does not line up with germline, which may come from a read error. The V and J genes are TRBV4-2 and TRBJ2-1, with 11 positions matching TRBD2. The V gene's germline CDR1 is LGHNA and CDR2 YNFKEQ. The CDR3 is made up of 14 amino acids. The CDR3 sequence is CASSQDTRGLAGIF. DNA for the CDR3: TGTGCCAGCAGCCAAGACACCCGCGGACTAGCGGGCATCTTC.

This clonotype occurred a few times. The V call is TRBV15, the J call TRBJ2-1, with D unclear. Trimming took 1 base from V and 10 from J, leaving 5 bases between them. The germline V gene encodes CDR1 LNHNV and CDR2 YYDKDF (reference sequence). The length of the CDR3 is 11 residues. The CDR3 reads CATSRGGEQFF. In nucleotides, the CDR3 is TGTGCCACCAGCAGAGGTGGGGAGCAGTTCTTC.

The table lists this clonotype with many counts. The chain couples TRBV11-3 to TRBJ2-1; 10 bases map to TRBD2. Per the germline V gene, CDR1 is SGHNT and CDR2 is YENEEA. The junction had 4 bases not matched to a gene; V was cut back by 6 bases and J by 5 bases. The length of the CDR3 is 14 residues. This chain's CDR3 is CASSTGLADNEQFF. The CDR3 bases are TGTGCCAGCAGTACAGGACTAGCGGACAATGAGCAGTTCTTC.

This clonotype has a handful of counts. This chain connects TRBV9 to TRBJ2-5, with TRBD2 identical over 10 bases. This CDR3 contains 19 residues. Losses at the gene ends were 4 bases for V and 2 bases for J; bases not matched to a gene: 17. The V gene's germline CDR1 is SGDLS and CDR2 YYNGEE. CDR3 amino acids: CASSLAGAGGPLRQETQYF. The CDR3 bases are TGTGCCAGCAGCCTAGCGGGAGCGGGAGGGCCTCTGCGGCAAGAGACCCAGTACTTC.

The J gene is TRBJ2-1, the V gene TRBV5-4; D remains unclear. V lost 2 bases to trimming and J lost 6 bases, with 15 bases between them. CDR3 length equals 15 residues. Germline V CDR1 and CDR2: SGHNT, YYREEE (reference sequence). The CDR3 here is CASSLIGPGPNEQFF. As DNA, the CDR3 is TGTGCCAGCAGCTTAATAGGGCCCGGGCCCAATGAGCAGTTCTTC.

This clonotype was seen at least ten times. The chain is built from TRBV10-1 and TRBJ1-2; perhaps TRBD1 as D (5 bases). The CDR3 runs to 16 residues. Germline lookup yields CDR1 WNHNN and CDR2 SYGVQD (reference sequence). V was shortened by 0 bases and J by 0 bases, with 11 bases between the two germline ends. CDR3 region: CASSESTLGPNYGYTF. In DNA form, the CDR3 reads TGCGCCAGCAGTGAGTCGACTCTGGGGCCTAACTATGGCTACACCTTC.

This clonotype has a count of ten or more. V usage is TRBV2 and J usage is TRBJ2-1; TRBD2 matches at 13 bases. This CDR3 has 15 residues. Germline V gene lookup returns CDR1 SNHLY and CDR2 FYNNEI. The V and J ends lost 6 bases and 7 bases, in that order; junction bases with no gene match: 6. CDR3 loop: CASSRTSGSTNEQFF. The CDR3, as DNA: TGTGCCAGCAGCCGGACTAGCGGGAGTACTAATGAGCAGTTCTTC.

In this sample, this clonotype turned up many times. This chain uses TRBV30 with TRBJ1-5; D is possibly TRBD1 (6 bases). Germline V lookup: CDR1 GTSNPN, CDR2 SVGIG (reference sequence). V was cut by 8 bases and J by 4 bases, with 15 bases left in between. CDR3 size: 13 residues. Here the CDR3 reads CAVSRGTNQPQHF. In nucleotides, the CDR3 is TGTGCCGTAAGCCGGGGGACAAATCAGCCCCAGCATTTT.

On this clonotype: This may stem from a read error, because a much larger clone lies one nucleotide away. The chain has TRBV12-3 or TRBV12-4 and TRBJ2-5, with D possibly matching TRBD2 (6 bases). The germline V and J ends were trimmed by 8 bases and 5 bases, with 18 bases remaining between them. This CDR3 has 14 residues. The DNA for the CDR3 is TGTGCCAGCTGCATACGGACCGGAGGGGAGACCCAGTACTTC. The encoded protein is CASCIRTGGETQYF.